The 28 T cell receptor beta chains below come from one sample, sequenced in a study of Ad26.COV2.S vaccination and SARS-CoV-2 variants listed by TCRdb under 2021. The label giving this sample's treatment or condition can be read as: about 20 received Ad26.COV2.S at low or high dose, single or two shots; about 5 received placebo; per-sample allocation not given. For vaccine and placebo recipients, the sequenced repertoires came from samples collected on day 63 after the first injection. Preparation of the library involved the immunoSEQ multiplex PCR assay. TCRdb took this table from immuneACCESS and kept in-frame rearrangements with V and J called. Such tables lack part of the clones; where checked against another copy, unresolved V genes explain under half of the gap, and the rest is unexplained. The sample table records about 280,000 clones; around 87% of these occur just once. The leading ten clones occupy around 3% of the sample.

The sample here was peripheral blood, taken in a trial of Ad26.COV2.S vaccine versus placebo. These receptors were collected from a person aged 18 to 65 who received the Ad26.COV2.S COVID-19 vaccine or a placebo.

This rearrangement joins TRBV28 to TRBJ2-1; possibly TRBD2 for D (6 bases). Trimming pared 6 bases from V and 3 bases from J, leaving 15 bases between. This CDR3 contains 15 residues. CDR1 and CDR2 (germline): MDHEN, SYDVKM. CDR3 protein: CASREGLALYNEQFF. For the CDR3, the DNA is TGTGCCAGCAGGGAAGGGCTAGCGCTCTACAATGAGCAGTTCTTC.

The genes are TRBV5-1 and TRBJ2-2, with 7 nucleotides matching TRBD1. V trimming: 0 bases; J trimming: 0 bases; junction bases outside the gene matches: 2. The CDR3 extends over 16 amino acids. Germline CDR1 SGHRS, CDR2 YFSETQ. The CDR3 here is CASSLAGTANTGELFF. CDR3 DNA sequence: TGCGCCAGCAGCTTGGCCGGGACAGCGAACACCGGGGAGCTGTTTTTT.

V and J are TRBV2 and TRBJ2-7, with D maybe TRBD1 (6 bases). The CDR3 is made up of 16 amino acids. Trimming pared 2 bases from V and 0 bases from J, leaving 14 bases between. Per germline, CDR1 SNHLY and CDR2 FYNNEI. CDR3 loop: CASSETTTGSSYEQYF. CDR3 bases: TGTGCCAGCAGTGAAACCACCACAGGGAGCTCCTACGAGCAGTACTTC.

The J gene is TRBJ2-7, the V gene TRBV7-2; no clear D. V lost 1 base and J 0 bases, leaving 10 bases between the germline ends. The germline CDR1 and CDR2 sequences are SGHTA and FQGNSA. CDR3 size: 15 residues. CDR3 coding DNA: TGTGCCAGCAGCTTAGAGTGGTCTCTCTCCTACGAGCAGTACTTC. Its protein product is CASSLEWSLSYEQYF.

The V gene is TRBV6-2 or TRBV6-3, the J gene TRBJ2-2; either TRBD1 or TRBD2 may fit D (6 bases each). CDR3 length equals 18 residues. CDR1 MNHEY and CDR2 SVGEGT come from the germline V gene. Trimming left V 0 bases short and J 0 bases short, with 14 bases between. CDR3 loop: CASSYSPSGAPNTGELFF. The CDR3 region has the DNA TGTGCCAGCAGTTACTCGCCCTCGGGGGCCCCGAACACCGGGGAGCTGTTTTTT.

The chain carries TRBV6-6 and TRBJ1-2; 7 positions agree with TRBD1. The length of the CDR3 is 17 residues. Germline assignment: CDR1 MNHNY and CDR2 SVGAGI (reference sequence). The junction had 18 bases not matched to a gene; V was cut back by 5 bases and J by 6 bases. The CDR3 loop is CASSPPGTAQGVDGYTF. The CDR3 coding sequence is TGTGCCAGCAGTCCACCCGGGACAGCACAAGGGGTTGATGGCTACACCTTC.

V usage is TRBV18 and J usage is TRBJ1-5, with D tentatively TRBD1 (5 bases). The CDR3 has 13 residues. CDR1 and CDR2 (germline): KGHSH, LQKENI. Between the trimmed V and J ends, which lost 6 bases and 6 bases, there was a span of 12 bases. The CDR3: CASSPGKAQPQHF. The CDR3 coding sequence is TGTGCCAGCTCGCCAGGGAAAGCTCAGCCCCAGCATTTT. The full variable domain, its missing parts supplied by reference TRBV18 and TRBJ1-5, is NAGVMQNPRHLVRRRGQEARLRCSPMKGHSHVYWYRQLPEEGLKFMVYLQKENIIDESGMPKERFSAEFPKEGPSILRIQQVVRGDSAAYFCASSPGKAQPQHFGDGTRLSIL.

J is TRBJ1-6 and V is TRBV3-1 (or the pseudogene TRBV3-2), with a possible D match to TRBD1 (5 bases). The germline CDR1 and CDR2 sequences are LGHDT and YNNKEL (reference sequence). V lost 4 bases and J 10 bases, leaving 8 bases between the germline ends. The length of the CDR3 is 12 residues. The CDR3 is CASSPGTSPLHF. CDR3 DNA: TGTGCCAGCAGCCCTGGGACGTCACCCCTCCACTTT.

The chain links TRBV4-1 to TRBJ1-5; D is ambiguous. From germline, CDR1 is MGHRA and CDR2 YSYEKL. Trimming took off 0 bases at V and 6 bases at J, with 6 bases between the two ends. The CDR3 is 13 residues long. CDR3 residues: CASSQDNGQPQHF. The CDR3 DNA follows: TGCGCCAGCAGCCAAGATAACGGTCAGCCCCAGCATTTT.

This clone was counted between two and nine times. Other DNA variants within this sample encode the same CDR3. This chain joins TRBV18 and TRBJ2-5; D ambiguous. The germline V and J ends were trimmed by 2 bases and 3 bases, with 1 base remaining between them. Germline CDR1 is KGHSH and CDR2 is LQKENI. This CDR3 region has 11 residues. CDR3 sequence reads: CASSPEETQYF. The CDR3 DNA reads TGTGCCAGCTCACCAGAAGAGACCCAGTACTTC. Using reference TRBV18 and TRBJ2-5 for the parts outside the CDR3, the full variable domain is NAGVMQNPRHLVRRRGQEARLRCSPMKGHSHVYWYRQLPEEGLKFMVYLQKENIIDESGMPKERFSAEFPKEGPSILRIQQVVRGDSAAYFCASSPEETQYFGPGTRLLVL.

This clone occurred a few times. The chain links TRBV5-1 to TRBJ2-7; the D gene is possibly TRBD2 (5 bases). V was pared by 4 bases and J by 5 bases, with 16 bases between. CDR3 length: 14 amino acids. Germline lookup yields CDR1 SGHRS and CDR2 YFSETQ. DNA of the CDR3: TGCGCCAGCAGCGAGCGCCCCCTCGGGGACGAGCAGTACTTC. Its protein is CASSERPLGDEQYF.

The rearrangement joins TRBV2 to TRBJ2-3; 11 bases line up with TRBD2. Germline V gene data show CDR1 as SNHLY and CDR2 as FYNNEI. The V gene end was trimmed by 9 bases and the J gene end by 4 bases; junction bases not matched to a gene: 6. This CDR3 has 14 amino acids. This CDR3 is CASSSGGNADTQYF. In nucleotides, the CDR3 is TGTGCCAGTTCTAGCGGGGGGAACGCAGATACGCAGTATTTT. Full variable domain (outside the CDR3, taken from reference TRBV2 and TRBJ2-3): EPEVTQTPSHQVTQMGQEVILRCVPISNHLYFYWYRQILGQKVEFLVSFYNNEISEKSEIFDDQFSVERPDGSNFTLKIRSTKLEDSAMYFCASSSGGNADTQYFGPGTRLTVL.

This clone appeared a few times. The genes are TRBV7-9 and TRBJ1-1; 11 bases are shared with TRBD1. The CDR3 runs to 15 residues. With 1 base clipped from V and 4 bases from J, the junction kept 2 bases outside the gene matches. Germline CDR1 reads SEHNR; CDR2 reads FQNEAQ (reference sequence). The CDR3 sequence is CASSLVGTGGTEAFF. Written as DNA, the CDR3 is TGTGCCAGCAGCTTAGTAGGGACAGGGGGCACTGAAGCTTTCTTT.

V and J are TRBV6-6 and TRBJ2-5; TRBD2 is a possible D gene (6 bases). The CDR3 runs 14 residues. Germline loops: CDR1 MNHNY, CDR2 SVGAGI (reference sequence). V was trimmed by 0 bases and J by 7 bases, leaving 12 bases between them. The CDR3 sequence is CASSYSTGDVTQYF. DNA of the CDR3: TGTGCCAGCAGTTACTCGACGGGGGACGTGACCCAGTACTTC.

CDR3 loop: CASSPATDNTEAFF. CDR3 DNA sequence: TGTGCCAGCAGCCCGGCGACAGACAACACTGAAGCTTTCTTT. The chain joins TRBV5-4 to TRBJ1-1; weak D call: TRBD1 (5 bases). Germline values: CDR1 SGHNT, CDR2 YYREEE (reference sequence). CDR3 length: 14 amino acids. The V end lost 4 bases, the J end lost 2 bases, and 12 bases lay between the germline ends.

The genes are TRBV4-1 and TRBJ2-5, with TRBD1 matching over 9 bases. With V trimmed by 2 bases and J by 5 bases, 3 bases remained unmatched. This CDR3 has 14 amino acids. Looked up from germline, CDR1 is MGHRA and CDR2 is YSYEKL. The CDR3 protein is CASSQPQGAETQYF. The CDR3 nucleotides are TGCGCCAGCAGCCAACCACAGGGGGCGGAGACCCAGTACTTC.

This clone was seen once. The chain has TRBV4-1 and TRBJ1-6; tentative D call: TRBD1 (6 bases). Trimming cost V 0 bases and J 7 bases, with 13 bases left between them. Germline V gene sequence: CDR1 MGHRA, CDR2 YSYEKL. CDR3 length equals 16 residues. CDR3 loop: CASSQDGGRGNSPLHF. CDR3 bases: TGCGCCAGCAGCCAAGATGGGGGGCGCGGGAATTCACCCCTCCACTTT.

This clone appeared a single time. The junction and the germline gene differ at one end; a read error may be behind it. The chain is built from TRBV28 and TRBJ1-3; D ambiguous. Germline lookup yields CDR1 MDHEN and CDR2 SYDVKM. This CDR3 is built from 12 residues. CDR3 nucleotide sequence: TGTGCCAGCACCCTCCACGGAAGCACCATATATTTT. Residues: CASTLHGSTIYF.

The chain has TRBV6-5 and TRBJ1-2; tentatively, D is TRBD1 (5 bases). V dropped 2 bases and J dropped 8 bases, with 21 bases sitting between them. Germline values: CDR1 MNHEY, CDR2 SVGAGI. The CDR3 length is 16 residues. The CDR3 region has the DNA TGTGCCAGCAGTTACGTTCGGGGCGCAACAAGGATGGGCTACACCTTC. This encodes CASSYVRGATRMGYTF.

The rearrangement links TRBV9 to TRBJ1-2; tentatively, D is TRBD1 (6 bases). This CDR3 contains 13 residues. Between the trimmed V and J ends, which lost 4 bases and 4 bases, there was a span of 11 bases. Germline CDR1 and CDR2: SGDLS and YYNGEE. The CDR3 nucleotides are TGTGCCAGCAGCCCTGCGGACAGCTATGGCTACACCTTC. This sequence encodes CASSPADSYGYTF. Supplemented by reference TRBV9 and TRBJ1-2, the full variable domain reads DSGVTQTPKHLITATGQRVTLRCSPRSGDLSVYWYQQSLDQGLQFLIQYYNGEERAKGNILERFSAQQFPDLHSELNLSSLELGDSALYFCASSPADSYGYTFGSGTRLTVV.

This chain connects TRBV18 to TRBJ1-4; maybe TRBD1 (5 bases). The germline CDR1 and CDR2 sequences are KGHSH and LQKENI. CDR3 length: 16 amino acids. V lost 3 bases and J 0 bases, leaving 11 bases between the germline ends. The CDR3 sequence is CASSPPGAATNEKLFF. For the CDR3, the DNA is TGTGCCAGCTCACCTCCTGGGGCAGCAACTAATGAAAAACTGTTTTTT.

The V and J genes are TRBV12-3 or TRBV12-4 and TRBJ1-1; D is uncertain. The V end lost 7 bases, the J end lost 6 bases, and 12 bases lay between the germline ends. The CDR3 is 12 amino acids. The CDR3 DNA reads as TGTGCCAGCACTCGAAGTAGAGCTGAAGCTTTCTTT. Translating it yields CASTRSRAEAFF.

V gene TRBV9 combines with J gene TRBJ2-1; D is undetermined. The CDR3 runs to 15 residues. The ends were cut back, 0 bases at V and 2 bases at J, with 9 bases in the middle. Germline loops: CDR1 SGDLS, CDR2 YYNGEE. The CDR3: CASSVVAVAYNEQFF. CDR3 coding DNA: TGTGCCAGCAGCGTAGTGGCGGTTGCCTACAATGAGCAGTTCTTC.

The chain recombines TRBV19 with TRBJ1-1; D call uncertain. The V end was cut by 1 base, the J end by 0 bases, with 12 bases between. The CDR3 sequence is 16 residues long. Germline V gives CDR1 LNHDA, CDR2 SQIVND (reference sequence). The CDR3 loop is CASSIGPSAMNTEAFF. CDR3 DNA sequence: TGTGCCAGTAGTATAGGCCCGTCAGCTATGAACACTGAAGCTTTCTTT.

The CDR3 sequence is CASSRGSSGGSALNEQFF. As DNA, the CDR3 is TGCGCCAGCAGCCGGGGGAGTAGCGGGGGCAGCGCCCTAAATGAGCAGTTCTTC. V gene TRBV4-3 combines with J gene TRBJ2-1, with 9 bases that match TRBD2. The V segment lost 4 bases and the J segment 7 bases; nucleotides outside the gene matches: 17. Germline CDR1 and CDR2: LGHNA and YSLEER. This CDR3 is built from 18 residues.

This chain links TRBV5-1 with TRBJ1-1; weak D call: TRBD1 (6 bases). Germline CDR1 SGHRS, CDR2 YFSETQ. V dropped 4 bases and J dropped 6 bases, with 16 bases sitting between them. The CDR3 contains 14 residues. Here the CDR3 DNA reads TGCGCCAGCAGCCCCCAACAGGGTACCCCTGAAGCTTTCTTT. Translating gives CASSPQQGTPEAFF.

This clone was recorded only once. The chain's CDR3 is CASSEGSNEKLFF. CDR3 DNA sequence: TGTGCCAGCAGTGAAGGGAGTAATGAAAAACTGTTTTTT. The V and J genes are TRBV25-1 and TRBJ1-4; unclear D gene. The CDR3 length is 13 residues. In germline, CDR1 is MGHDK, CDR2 SYGVNS. V was clipped by 2 bases and J by 4 bases, with 5 bases between them. Full variable domain (missing parts from reference TRBV25-1 and TRBJ1-4): EADIYQTPRYLVIGTGKKITLECSQTMGHDKMYWYQQDPGMELHLIHYSYGVNSTEKGDLSSESTVSRIRTEHFPLTLESARPSHTSQYLCASSEGSNEKLFFGSGTQLSVL.

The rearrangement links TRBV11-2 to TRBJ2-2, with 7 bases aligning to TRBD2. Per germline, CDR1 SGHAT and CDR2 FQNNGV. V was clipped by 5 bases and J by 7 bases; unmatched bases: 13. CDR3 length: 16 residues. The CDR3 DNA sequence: TGTGCCAGCAGCCGACTCATTGCGGGAGTTAACGGGGAGCTGTTTTTT. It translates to CASSRLIAGVNGELFF.